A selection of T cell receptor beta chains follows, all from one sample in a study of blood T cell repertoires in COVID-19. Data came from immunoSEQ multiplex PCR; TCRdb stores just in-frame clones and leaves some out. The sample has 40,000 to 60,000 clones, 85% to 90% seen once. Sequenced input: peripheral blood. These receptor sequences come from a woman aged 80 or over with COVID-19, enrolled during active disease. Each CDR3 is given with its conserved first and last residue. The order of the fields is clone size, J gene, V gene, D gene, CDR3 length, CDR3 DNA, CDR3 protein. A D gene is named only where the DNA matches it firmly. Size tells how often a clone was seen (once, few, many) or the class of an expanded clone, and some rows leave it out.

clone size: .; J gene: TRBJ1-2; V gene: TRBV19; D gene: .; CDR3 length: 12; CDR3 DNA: TGTGCCAGTAGCTCCACGGGGGTCGGCTACACCTTC; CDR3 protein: CASSSTGVGYTF
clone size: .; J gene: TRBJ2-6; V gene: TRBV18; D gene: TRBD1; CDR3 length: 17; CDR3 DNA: TGTGCCAGCTCACCCGGACAGGGGGCAACTGGGGCCAACGTCCTGACTTTC; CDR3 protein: CASSPGQGATGANVLTF
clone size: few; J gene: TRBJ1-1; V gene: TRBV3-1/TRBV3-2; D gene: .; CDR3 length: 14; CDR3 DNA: TGTGCCAGCAGCCAAGATCAATCAGGAAGGGGAGCTTTCTTT; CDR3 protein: CASSQDQSGRGAFF
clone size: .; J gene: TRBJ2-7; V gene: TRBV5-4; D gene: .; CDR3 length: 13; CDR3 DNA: TGTGCCAGCAGCTTCAGGGGTACCTACGAGCAGTACTTC; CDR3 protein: CASSFRGTYEQYF
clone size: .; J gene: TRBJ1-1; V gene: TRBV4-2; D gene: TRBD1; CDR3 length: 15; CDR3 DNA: TGTGCCAGCAGCCACTGGGACAGGGGAAACTCTGAAGCTTTCTTT; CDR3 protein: CASSHWDRGNSEAFF
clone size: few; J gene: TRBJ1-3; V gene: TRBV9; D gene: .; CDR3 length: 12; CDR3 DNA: TGTGCCAGCAGCGTAGTTCGTAACACCATATATTTT; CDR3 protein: CASSVVRNTIYF
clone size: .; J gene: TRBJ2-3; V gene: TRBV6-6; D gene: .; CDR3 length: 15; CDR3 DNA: TGTGCCAGCAGGCGACTAGGCACTAGCACAGATACGCAGTATTTT; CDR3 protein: CASRRLGTSTDTQYF
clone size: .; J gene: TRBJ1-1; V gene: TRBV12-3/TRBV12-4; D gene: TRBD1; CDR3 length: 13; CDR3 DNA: TGTGCCAGCAGCCACAGGGGGCTCACTGAAGCTTTCTTT; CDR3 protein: CASSHRGLTEAFF
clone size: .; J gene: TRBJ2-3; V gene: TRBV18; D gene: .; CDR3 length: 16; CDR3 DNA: TGTGCCAGCTCACCACCGGGGCCAGGGAGCACAGATACGCAGTATTTT; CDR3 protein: CASSPPGPGSTDTQYF
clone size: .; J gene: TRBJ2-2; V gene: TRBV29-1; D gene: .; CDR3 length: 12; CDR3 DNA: TGCAGCGTTGGACACAGCACCGGGGAGCTGTTTTTT; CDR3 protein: CSVGHSTGELFF
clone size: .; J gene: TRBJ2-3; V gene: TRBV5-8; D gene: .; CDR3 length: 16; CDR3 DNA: TGTGCCAGCAGCACCAAAGGCGGATATCTCACAGATACGCAGTATTTT; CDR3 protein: CASSTKGGYLTDTQYF
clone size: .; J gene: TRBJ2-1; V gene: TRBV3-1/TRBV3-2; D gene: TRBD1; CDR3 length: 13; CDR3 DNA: TGTGCCAGCAGCCAAAACAGGGGTTATGAGCAGTTCTTC; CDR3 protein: CASSQNRGYEQFF
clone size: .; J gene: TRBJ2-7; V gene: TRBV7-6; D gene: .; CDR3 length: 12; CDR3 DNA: TGTGCCAGCAGCAAACAGGGCTACGAGCAGTACTTC; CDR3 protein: CASSKQGYEQYF
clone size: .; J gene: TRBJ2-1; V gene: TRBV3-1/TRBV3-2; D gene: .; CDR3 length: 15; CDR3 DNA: TGTGCCAGCAGCCAGGGGTGGGGGGACCAGTCCCAGCAGTTCTTC; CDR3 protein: CASSQGWGDQSQQFF
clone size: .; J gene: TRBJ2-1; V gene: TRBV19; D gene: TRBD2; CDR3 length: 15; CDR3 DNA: TGTGCCAGTAGTTGGGGAGCGGGGCCTTACAATGAGCAGTTCTTC; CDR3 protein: CASSWGAGPYNEQFF
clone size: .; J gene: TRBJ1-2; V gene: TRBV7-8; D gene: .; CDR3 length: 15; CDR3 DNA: TGTGCCAGCAGCTTAGCACGGGGCGGGGCGGCTGGCTACACCTTC; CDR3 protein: CASSLARGGAAGYTF
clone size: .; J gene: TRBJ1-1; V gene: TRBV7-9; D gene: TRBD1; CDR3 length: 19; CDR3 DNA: TGTGCCAGCAGCCGAGACCCAGGACAGGGGGCGCGTTATTCGGCTGAAGCTTTCTTT; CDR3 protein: CASSRDPGQGARYSAEAFF
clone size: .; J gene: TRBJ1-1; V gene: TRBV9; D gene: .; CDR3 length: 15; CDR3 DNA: TGTGCCAGCAGCGTAGACGGTCCAGGGAACACTGAAGCTTTCTTT; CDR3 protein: CASSVDGPGNTEAFF
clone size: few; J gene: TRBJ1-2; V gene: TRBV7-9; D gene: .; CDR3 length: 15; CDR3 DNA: TGTGCCAGCAGCTCCCAGAGGGACTCACTCTATGGCTACACCTTC; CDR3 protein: CASSSQRDSLYGYTF
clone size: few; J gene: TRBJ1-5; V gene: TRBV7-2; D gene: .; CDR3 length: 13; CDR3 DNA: TGTGCCAGCAGTCCTTATAGCAATCAGCCCCAGCATTTT; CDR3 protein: CASSPYSNQPQHF
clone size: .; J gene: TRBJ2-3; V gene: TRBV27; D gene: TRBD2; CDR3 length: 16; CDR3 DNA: TGTGCCAGCAGTTTTTCCTTAGCGGGAAGCACAGATACGCAGTATTTT; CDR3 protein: CASSFSLAGSTDTQYF
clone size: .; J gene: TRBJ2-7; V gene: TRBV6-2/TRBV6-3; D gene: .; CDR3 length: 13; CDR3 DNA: TGTGCCAGCAGTTTGCGGGGCATCTACGAGCAGTACTTC; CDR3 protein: CASSLRGIYEQYF
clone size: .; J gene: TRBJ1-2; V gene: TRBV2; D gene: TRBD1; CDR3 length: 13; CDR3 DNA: TGTGCCAGCAGTGGCACAGGGGGCTATGGCTACACCTTC; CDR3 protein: CASSGTGGYGYTF
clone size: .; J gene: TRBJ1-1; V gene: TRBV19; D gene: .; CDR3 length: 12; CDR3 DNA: TGTGCCAGTACGGGGTGGAACACTGAAGCTTTCTTT; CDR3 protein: CASTGWNTEAFF
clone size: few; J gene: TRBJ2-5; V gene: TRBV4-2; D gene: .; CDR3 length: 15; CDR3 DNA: TGTGCCAGCAGCCAAGATGCACTCCCAAGCCAGACCCAGTACTTC; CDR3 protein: CASSQDALPSQTQYF
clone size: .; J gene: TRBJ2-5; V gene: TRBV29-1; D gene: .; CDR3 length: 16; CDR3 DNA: TGCAGCGTTGTATCCTACGCGATCCCCCACCGGGAGACCCAGTACTTC; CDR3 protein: CSVVSYAIPHRETQYF
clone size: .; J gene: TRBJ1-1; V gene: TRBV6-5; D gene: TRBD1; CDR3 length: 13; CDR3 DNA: TGTGCCAGCACCCGGGACAGGGGCACTGAAGCTTTCTTT; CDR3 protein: CASTRDRGTEAFF
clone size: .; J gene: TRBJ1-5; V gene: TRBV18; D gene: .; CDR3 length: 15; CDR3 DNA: TGTGCCAGCTCACCGGGGGTAGGGGGAGATCAGCCCCAGCATTTT; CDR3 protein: CASSPGVGGDQPQHF
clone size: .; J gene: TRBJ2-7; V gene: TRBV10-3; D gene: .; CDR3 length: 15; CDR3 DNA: TGTGCCATCAGTGGGGACCAGGGGCGTAAGAGCGAGCAGTACTTC; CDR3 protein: CAISGDQGRKSEQYF
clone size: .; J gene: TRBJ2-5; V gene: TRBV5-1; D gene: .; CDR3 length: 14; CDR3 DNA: TGCGCCAGCAGCCTAAGCGGCGGGCTAGAGACCCAGTACTTC; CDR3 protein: CASSLSGGLETQYF
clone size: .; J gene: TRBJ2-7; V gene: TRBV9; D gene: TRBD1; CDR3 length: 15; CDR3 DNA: TGTGCCAGCAGCGTAGGATTGGGACAGGGCCACGAGCAGTACTTC; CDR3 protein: CASSVGLGQGHEQYF
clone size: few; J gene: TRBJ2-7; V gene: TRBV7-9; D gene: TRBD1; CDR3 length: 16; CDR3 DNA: TGTGCCAGCAGCGCTGGGGTCCAGGGGGCGGGCGACGAGCAGTACTTC; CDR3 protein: CASSAGVQGAGDEQYF
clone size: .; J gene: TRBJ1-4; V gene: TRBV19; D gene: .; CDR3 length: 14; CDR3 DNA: TGTGCCAGTAGTATAAGGCCTTTTGAGGGAAAACTGTTTTTT; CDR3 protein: CASSIRPFEGKLFF
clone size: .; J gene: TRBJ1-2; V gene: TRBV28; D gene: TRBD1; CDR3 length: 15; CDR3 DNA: TGTGCCAGCAGTTTTGGGGACAGCCAAAACTATGGCTACACCTTC; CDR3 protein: CASSFGDSQNYGYTF
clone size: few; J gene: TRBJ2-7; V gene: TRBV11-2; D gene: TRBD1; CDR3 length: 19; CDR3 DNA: TGTGCCAGCAGCTTAAGGACCCGGGACAGGGGCACTTTTTACTACGAGCAGTACTTC; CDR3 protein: CASSLRTRDRGTFYYEQYF
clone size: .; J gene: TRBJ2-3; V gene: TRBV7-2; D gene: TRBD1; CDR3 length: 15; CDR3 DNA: TGTGCCAGCAGCTTATGGCAGGGGGTCGCAGATACGCAGTATTTT; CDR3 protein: CASSLWQGVADTQYF
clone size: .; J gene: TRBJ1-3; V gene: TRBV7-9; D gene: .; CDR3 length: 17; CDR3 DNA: TGTGCCAGCAGCTTAGATCCCCACTCAAGCTCTGGAAACACCATATATTTT; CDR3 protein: CASSLDPHSSSGNTIYF
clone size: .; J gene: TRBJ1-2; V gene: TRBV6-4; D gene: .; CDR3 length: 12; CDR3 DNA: TGTGCCAGCAGTGACGGCAACTATGGCTACACCTTC; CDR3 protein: CASSDGNYGYTF
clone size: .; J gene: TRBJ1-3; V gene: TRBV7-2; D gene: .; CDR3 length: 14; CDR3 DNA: TGTGCCAGCAGCTTATCAGGGTTGGGAAACACCATATATTTT; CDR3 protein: CASSLSGLGNTIYF
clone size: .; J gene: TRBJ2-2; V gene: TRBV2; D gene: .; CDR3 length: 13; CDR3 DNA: TGTGCCAGCTCGACAATGAACACCGGGGAGCTGTTTTTT; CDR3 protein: CASSTMNTGELFF
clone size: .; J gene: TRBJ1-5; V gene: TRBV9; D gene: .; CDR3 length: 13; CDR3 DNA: TGTGCCAGCAGCGGACAGAACAATCAGCCCCAGCATTTT; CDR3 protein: CASSGQNNQPQHF
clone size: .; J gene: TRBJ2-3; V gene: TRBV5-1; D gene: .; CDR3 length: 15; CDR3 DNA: TGCGCCAGCAGCTCTACCGCGGTGAGCACAGATACGCAGTATTTT; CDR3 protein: CASSSTAVSTDTQYF